Following are 14 T cell receptor beta chains from one sample sequenced in a study of blood T cell repertoires in COVID-19. Here immunoSEQ multiplex PCR was the method, and the copy in TCRdb shows in-frame clones only, minus some. The sample has roughly 210,000 clones; about 85% are singletons. The material sequenced was peripheral blood. The receptors originated from a woman older than 75 with COVID-19, enrolled during active disease.

The rearrangement joins TRBV23-1 to TRBJ1-2, with D unclear. TRBV23-1 is sorted into the ORF group, with uncertain function. This CDR3 contains 14 residues. V was trimmed by 5 bases and J by 5 bases, leaving 15 bases between them. The CDR3: CASSREWAAYGYTF. DNA for the CDR3: TGCGCCAGCAGTAGGGAGTGGGCAGCTTATGGCTACACCTTC.

The rearrangement links TRBV7-9 to TRBJ1-1; D gene ambiguous. This CDR3 spans 11 amino acids. Germline V CDR1 and CDR2: SEHNR, FQNEAQ (reference sequence). The V and J ends lost 3 bases and 7 bases respectively, with 6 bases between them. The CDR3 is CASSLSLEAFF. CDR3 DNA sequence: TGTGCCAGCAGCTTGTCACTTGAAGCTTTCTTT.

The chain has TRBV30 and TRBJ2-7; 9 nucleotides align to TRBD1. Germline CDR1 and CDR2: GTSNPN and SVGIG (reference sequence). The ends lost 3 bases at V and 3 bases at J; junction bases unmatched: 3. The CDR3 extends over 13 amino acids. The DNA for the CDR3 is TGTGCCTGGAGCGCGGACAGGGGCTACGAGCAGTACTTC. It codes for CAWSADRGYEQYF.

This rearrangement joins TRBV2 to TRBJ1-4; 9 bases fit TRBD1. The germline gives CDR1 SNHLY, CDR2 FYNNEI. V was clipped by 1 base and J by 9 bases; unmatched bases: 9. This CDR3 spans 16 amino acids. CDR3 sequence (DNA): TGTGCCAGCAGTGAAGGGACTCCCGGGACAGGGCAAAAACTGTTTTTT. Amino acids: CASSEGTPGTGQKLFF.

This clone was recorded only once. This chain uses TRBV6-5 with TRBJ2-7, with 7 bases lining up with TRBD1. Germline V gives CDR1 MNHEY, CDR2 SVGAGI. The CDR3 has 14 residues. V was pared by 6 bases and J by 1 base, with 6 bases of the junction left unmatched. The DNA for the CDR3 is TGTGCCAGCAGGGGGAGACAGGGATCCTACGAGCAGTACTTC. Its protein is CASRGRQGSYEQYF.

V gene TRBV5-6 combines with J gene TRBJ1-3; TRBD1 matches at 8 bases. V was pared by 4 bases and J by 4 bases, with 4 bases of the junction left unmatched. Germline CDR1 and CDR2: SGHDT and YYEEEE. The CDR3 runs 14 residues. As DNA, the CDR3 is TGTGCCAGCAGCCGGGACAGGAGGGGAAACACCATATATTTT. Translation: CASSRDRRGNTIYF.

The V call is TRBV5-1, the J call TRBJ2-5, with 8 bases lining up with TRBD1. The length of the CDR3 is 12 residues. V lost 5 bases and J lost 4; bases outside the gene matches: 1. In germline, CDR1 is SGHRS, CDR2 YFSETQ. CDR3 bases: TGCGCCAGCAGGGACAGGGCAGAGACCCAGTACTTC. Its protein product is CASRDRAETQYF.

The genes are TRBV18 and TRBJ1-5; 8 bases match TRBD1. The V and J ends lost 1 base and 5 bases, in that order; junction bases with no gene match: 1. The CDR3 extends over 14 amino acids. CDR1 is KGHSH and CDR2 is LQKENI in the germline V gene. In DNA form, the CDR3 reads TGTGCCAGCTCACCACAGACAGGGGATCAGCCCCAGCATTTT. Its translation: CASSPQTGDQPQHF.

The chain uses TRBV7-2 and TRBJ2-5; a possible D gene is TRBD1 (7 bases). The ends were cut back, 5 bases at V and 7 bases at J, with 14 bases in the middle. There are 13 residues in the CDR3. Germline V gene lookup returns CDR1 SGHTA and CDR2 FQGNSA. This CDR3 is CASSPRQGGTQYF. CDR3 bases: TGTGCCAGCAGCCCCCGGCAGGGGGGGACCCAGTACTTC.

This clone was detected only a few times. The sample carries other DNA sequences with the same CDR3. The rearrangement joins TRBV5-1 to TRBJ1-2, with 7 bases lining up with TRBD1. This CDR3 is 14 amino acids long. Germline V CDR1 and CDR2: SGHRS, YFSETQ. J gave up 0 bases and V 5 bases, and 4 bases lay outside the gene matches. The CDR3 nucleotides read TGCGCCAGCAGTAGGACAGGAACTAACTATGGCTACACCTTC. This translates into CASSRTGTNYGYTF. The full variable domain, in which reference TRBV5-1 and TRBJ1-2 provide the parts outside the CDR3, is KAGVTQTPRYLIKTRGQQVTLSCSPISGHRSVSWYQQTPGQGLQFLFEYFSETQRNKGNFPGRFSGRQFSNSRSEMNVSTLELGDSALYLCASSRTGTNYGYTFGSGTRLTVV.

This sequence joins TRBV7-2 and TRBJ1-1, with 7 bases matching TRBD1. CDR3 length: 14 amino acids. In germline, CDR1 is SGHTA, CDR2 FQGNSA. V lost 3 bases and J lost 0; bases outside the gene matches: 1. The CDR3 is CASSFGQVNTEAFF. As DNA, the CDR3 is TGTGCCAGCAGCTTTGGACAGGTGAACACTGAAGCTTTCTTT.

The rearrangement joins TRBV19 to TRBJ2-3, with a tentative D call TRBD1 (6 bases). The CDR3 runs to 16 residues. Per germline, CDR1 LNHDA and CDR2 SQIVND (reference sequence). Trimming took 6 bases from V and 0 from J, leaving 16 bases between them. The CDR3 coding sequence is TGTGCCAGTAGCCCACAGGGTTTAACTAGCACAGATACGCAGTATTTT. Translated, it gives CASSPQGLTSTDTQYF.

The genes are TRBV9 and TRBJ2-3; TRBD2 matches at 11 bases. Germline V lookup: CDR1 SGDLS, CDR2 YYNGEE. V dropped 2 bases and J dropped 4; count of bases not matched to a gene: 6. CDR3 length: 16 residues. This chain's CDR3 is CASSVRLAGLADTQYF. For the CDR3, the DNA is TGTGCCAGCAGCGTCCGACTAGCGGGGCTCGCAGATACGCAGTATTTT.

This sequence joins TRBV7-9 and TRBJ2-5, with D perhaps TRBD1 (6 bases). The V end lost 5 bases, the J end lost 4 bases, and 17 bases lay between the germline ends. This CDR3 has 15 amino acids. The germline V gene has CDR1 SEHNR and CDR2 FQNEAQ (reference sequence). The CDR3 is CASSRRGRPRETQYF. The CDR3 DNA is TGTGCCAGCAGCCGAAGGGGGAGACCACGAGAGACCCAGTACTTC. Full variable domain (outside the CDR3, taken from reference TRBV7-9 and TRBJ2-5): DTGVSQNPRHKITKRGQNVTFRCDPISEHNRLYWYRQTLGQGPEFLTYFQNEAQLEKSRLLSDRFSAERPKGSFSTLEIQRTEQGDSAMYLCASSRRGRPRETQYFGPGTRLLVL.